The source of this T cell receptor beta chain is a study of T cells in women clearing cervical HPV infection. Study overall: Controls gave blood once infection was undetectable; cases at lesion identification.

Some clones are missing from TCRdb's copy, which holds only in-frame ones; the method was immunoSEQ multiplex PCR. The repertoire table contains about 25,000 clones. General study findings and limits: Repertoire richness, not evenness, was significantly elevated in CIN3+ cases versus controls.

Note on this clone: Its antigen is as yet unknown.

All participants had a single incident cervical HPV16 infection, and prevalent HPV16 infections were excluded. Specimen: blood buffy coat. The receptor was isolated from a woman aged 18-69 years with a cervical HPV16 infection that either progressed to CIN3+ or cleared (not recorded which).

CDR3 sequence reads: CASSQQGQDPYEQYF. CDR3 DNA, as far as it was read: TGCGCCAGCAGCCAACAGGGGCAGGACCCCTACGAG. V and J are TRBV4-1 and TRBJ2-7; D may be TRBD1 (6 bases). The sequence runs out 3 residues before the end of the CDR3; the remainder is reconstructed from the germline J gene. The CDR3 runs 15 residues. Germline CDR1 reads MGHRA; CDR2 reads YSYEKL. The V end lost 2 bases, the J end lost 2 bases, and 13 bases lay between the germline ends.